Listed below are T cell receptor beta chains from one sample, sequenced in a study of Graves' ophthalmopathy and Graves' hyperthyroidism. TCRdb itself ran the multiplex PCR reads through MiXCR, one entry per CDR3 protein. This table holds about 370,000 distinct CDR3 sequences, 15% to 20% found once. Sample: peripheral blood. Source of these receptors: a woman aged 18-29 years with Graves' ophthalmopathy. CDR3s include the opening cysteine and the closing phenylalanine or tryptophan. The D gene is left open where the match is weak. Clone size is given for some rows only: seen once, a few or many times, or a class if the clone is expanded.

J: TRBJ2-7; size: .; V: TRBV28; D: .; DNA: TGTGCCAGCAGCCCCGACGCGAGCTCCTACGAGCAGTACTTC; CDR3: CASSPDASSYEQYF
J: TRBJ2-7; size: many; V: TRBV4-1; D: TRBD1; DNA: TGCGCCAGCAGCCAAGAGTACCCAGGGGGCTACGAGCAGTACTTC; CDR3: CASSQEYPGGYEQYF
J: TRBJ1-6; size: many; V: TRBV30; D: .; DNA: TGTGCCTGGCAAACTGTGGACTCCTATAATTCACCCCTCCACTTT; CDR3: CAWQTVDSYNSPLHF
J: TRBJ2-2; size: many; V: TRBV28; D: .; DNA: TGTGCCAGCAGTCCCCACAGACAAACGAACACCGGGGAGCTGTTTTTT; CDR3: CASSPHRQTNTGELFF
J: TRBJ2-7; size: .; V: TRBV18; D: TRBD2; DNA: TGTGCCAGCTCCCCAGATAGCGGGAGCTACCGCTCCTACGAGCAGTACTTC; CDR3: CASSPDSGSYRSYEQYF
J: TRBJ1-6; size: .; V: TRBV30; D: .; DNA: TGTGCCTGGAGTGGAGGCGGCTCACCCCTCCACTTT; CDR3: CAWSGGGSPLHF
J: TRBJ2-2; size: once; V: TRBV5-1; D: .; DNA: TGCGCCAGCAGCTTGGACTCCGGGGGGCGGACCGGGGAGCTGTTTTTT; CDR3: CASSLDSGGRTGELFF
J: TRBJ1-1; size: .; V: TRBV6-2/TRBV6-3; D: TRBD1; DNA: TGTGCCAGCAGTTACTCAGTCCGGGACAGGGGTGAAGACACTGAAGCTTTCTTT; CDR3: CASSYSVRDRGEDTEAFF
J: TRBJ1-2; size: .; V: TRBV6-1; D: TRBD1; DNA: TGTGCCAGCACCAGACAGGGGTGGTATGGCTACACCTTC; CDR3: CASTRQGWYGYTF
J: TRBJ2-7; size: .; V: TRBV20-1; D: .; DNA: TGCAGTGCCTCCCGGATGGCCCACGAGCAGTACTTC; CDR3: CSASRMAHEQYF
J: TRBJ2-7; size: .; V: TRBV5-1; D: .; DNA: TGCGCCAGCAGCTGGGACAGTCTAGCGGCCATCTACGAGCAGTACTTC; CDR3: CASSWDSLAAIYEQYF
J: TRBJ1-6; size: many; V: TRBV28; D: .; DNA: TGTGCCAGCAGTCGAACAGGTGCTCCTTCACCCCTCCACTTT; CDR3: CASSRTGAPSPLHF
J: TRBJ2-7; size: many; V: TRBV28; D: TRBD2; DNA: TGTGCCAGCCAGTTAGCGGGAGGGCCTTTAGTCTACGAGCAGTACTTC; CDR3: CASQLAGGPLVYEQYF
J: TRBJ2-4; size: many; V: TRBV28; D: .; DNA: TGTGCCAGCAGTTTAGGAGGGGCAGCCAAAAACATTCAGTACTTC; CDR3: CASSLGGAAKNIQYF
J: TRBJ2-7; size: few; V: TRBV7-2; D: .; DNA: TGTGCCAGCAGCTTAACGGATTACGAGCAGTACTTC; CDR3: CASSLTDYEQYF
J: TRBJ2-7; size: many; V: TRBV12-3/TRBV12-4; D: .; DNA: TGTGCCAGCACCCCGAAGGGGAAAGTTGAGCAGTACTTC; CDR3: CASTPKGKVEQYF
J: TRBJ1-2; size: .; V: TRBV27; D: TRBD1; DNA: TGTGCCAGCAGTTCCAGGGGGCGCACCTATGGCTACACCTTC; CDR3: CASSSRGRTYGYTF
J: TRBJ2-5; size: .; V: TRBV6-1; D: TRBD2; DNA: TGTGCCACTGGGACTAGCGGGGGCCAAGAGACCCAGTACTTC; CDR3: CATGTSGGQETQYF
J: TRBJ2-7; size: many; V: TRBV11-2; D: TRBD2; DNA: TGTGCCAGCAGCTTAGTTCTCCCTGGCGGGAGTCGGGTCGAGCAGTACTTC; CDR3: CASSLVLPGGSRVEQYF
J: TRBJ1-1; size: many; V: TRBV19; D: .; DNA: TGTGCCAGTACTCTTTTCGGAGGGGCGAGCACTGAAGCTTTCTTT; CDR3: CASTLFGGASTEAFF
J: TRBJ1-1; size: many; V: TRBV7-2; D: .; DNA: TGTGCCAGCAGCTACCGCAGGGGACGCGGTTTACGCACTGAAGCTTTCTTT; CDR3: CASSYRRGRGLRTEAFF
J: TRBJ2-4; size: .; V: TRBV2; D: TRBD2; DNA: TGTGCCAGCAACGGACTAGCGGCTTTAGCCAAAAACATTCAGTACTTC; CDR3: CASNGLAALAKNIQYF
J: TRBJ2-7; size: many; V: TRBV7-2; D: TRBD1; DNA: TGTGCCAGCAGCCCCCAGGGACAGGGGCATGGGCAGTACTTC; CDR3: CASSPQGQGHGQYF
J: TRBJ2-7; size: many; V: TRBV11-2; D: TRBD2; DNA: TGTGCCAGCAGCTTAGAGGGACTAGGTTACTACGAGCAGTACTTC; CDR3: CASSLEGLGYYEQYF
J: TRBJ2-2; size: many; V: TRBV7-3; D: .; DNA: TGTGCCAGCAGCTTCAGTCCCGGGGAGCTGTTTTTT; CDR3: CASSFSPGELFF
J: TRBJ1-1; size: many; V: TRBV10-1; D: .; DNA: TGCGCCAGCAGTGAGTCGTCCTCGGTAGCTTTCTTT; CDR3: CASSESSSVAFF
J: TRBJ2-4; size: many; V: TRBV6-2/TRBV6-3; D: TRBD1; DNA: TGTGCCAGCAGTACTATTACAGGGGGCTTGGCCAAAAACATTCAGTACTTC; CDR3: CASSTITGGLAKNIQYF
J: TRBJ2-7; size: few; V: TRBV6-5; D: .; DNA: TGTGCCAGCAGTTTAGCCCCGGAAGGGGACGAGCAGTACTTC; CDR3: CASSLAPEGDEQYF
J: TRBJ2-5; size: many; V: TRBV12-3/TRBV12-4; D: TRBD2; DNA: TGTGCCAGCAGCCTACTAGCGGGGGAGGACCAAGAGACCCAGTACTTC; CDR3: CASSLLAGEDQETQYF
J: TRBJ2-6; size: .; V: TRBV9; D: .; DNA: TGTGCCAGCAGCGTAGGACTTGGGAAGGCCACTGGGGCCAACGTCCTGACTTTC; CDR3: CASSVGLGKATGANVLTF
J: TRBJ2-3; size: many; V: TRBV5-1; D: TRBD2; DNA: TGCGCCAGCAGTTCCGTTAGCGGGGGTGGCACAGATACGCAGTATTTT; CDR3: CASSSVSGGGTDTQYF
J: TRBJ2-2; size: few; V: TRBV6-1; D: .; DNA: TGTGCCAGCAGTGAAGCAGACACCGGGGAGCTGTTTTTT; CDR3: CASSEADTGELFF
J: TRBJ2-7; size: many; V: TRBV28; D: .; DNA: TGTGCCACTCAGCAGGGAGACTACGAGCAGTACTTC; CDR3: CATQQGDYEQYF
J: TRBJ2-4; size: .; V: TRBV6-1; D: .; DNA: TGTGCCAGCCTTGCACCTGGTGACATTCAGTACTTC; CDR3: CASLAPGDIQYF
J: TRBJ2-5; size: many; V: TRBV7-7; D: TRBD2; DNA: TGTGCTAGCAGCGCGGTTCTAGCGGGGGGGCCGGGAGAGACCCAGTACTTC; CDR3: CASSAVLAGGPGETQYF
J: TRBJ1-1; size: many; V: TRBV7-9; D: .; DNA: TGTGCCAGCACCCCCCTTCGGGCCGCGGGGGCTTTCTTT; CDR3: CASTPLRAAGAFF
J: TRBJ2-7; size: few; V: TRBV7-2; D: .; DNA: TGTGCCAGCAGCTTAGCCCAAGGGGAGCAGTACTTC; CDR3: CASSLAQGEQYF
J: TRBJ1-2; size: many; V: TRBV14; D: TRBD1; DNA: TGTGCCAGCAGCCATGAGGACAGGGGGCCACTCAACTATGGCTACACCTTC; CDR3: CASSHEDRGPLNYGYTF
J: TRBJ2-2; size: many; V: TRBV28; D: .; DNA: TGTGCCAGCAGGGACAGATCGAACACCGGGGAGCTGTTTTTT; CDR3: CASRDRSNTGELFF
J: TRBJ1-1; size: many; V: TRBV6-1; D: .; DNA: TGTGCCAGCAGTAAAAACCCTTCCCGTAATGAAGCTTTCTTT; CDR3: CASSKNPSRNEAFF
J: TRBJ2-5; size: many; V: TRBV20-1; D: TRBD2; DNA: TGCAGTGCTAGACTAGCGGGAGCTCGAGAGACCCAGTACTTC; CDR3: CSARLAGARETQYF
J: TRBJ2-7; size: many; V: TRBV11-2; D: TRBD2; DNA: TGTGCCAGCAGTGGTTTAGCGGGAGGGGACTACGAGCAGTACTTC; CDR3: CASSGLAGGDYEQYF
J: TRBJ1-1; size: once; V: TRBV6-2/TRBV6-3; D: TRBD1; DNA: TGTGCCAGCAGTTACTCGAATGAGGGGGCGCAGCTTGTGGCTTTCTTT; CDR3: CASSYSNEGAQLVAFF
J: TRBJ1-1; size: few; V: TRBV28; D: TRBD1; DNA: TGTGCGTCAAGGACAGGGGGCCCGGTGAACACTGAAGCTTTCTTT; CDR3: CASRTGGPVNTEAFF
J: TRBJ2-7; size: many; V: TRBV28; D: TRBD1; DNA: TGTGCCAGCAGTTTATCTCCCCGGGACAGGCATTACGAGCAGTACTTC; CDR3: CASSLSPRDRHYEQYF
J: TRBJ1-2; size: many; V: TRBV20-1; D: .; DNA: TGCAGTGCTAGAGGCCTCGGGGCAGGCCACCCTAACTATGGCTACACCTTC; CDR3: CSARGLGAGHPNYGYTF
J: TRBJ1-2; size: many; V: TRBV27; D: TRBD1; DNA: TGTGCCAGCAGTCGACAGGGGATCCCCTATGGCTACACCTTC; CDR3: CASSRQGIPYGYTF
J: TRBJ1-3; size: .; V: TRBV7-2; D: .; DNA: TGTGCCAGCAGCTTTGCCGCCCTCAACACCATATATTTT; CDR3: CASSFAALNTIYF